The 25 T cell receptor beta chains below come from one sample, sequenced in a study of blood T cell repertoires in COVID-19. Assay: immunoSEQ multiplex PCR; the TCRdb copy retains only in-frame clones and omits some. Among some 74,000 clones, about 82% were seen once, and the ten largest hold more than 4.5%. Sequences were obtained from peripheral blood. The receptors shown here come from a woman aged 80 or older with active or convalescent COVID-19.

The J gene is TRBJ1-5, the V gene TRBV4-1; 10 bases line up with TRBD1. The CDR3 consists of 15 residues. Germline V gives CDR1 MGHRA, CDR2 YSYEKL. Losses at the gene ends were 1 base for V and 6 bases for J; bases not matched to a gene: 3. The CDR3 loop reads CASSQGGTGAQPQHF. In DNA, the CDR3 is TGCGCCAGCAGCCAAGGTGGGACAGGGGCTCAGCCCCAGCATTTT.

Comment on this clone: The identical CDR3 is also encoded by other nucleotide sequences in the sample. The chain joins TRBV10-3 to TRBJ1-2; TRBD1 might be the D (6 bases). Per the germline V gene, CDR1 is ENHRY and CDR2 is SYGVKD. The V end was cut by 6 bases, the J end by 2 bases, with 10 bases between. This CDR3 contains 13 residues. The CDR3 sequence: CAISGQGNYGYTF. DNA for the CDR3: TGTGCCATCAGCGGTCAGGGGAACTATGGCTACACCTTC.

The chain employs TRBV3-1 (or the pseudogene TRBV3-2) and TRBJ2-7; TRBD1 matches 9 bases. Looked up from germline, CDR1 is LGHDT and CDR2 is YNNKEL (reference sequence). V lost 3 bases, J lost 5 bases, and 8 bases stayed unmatched. The CDR3 sequence is 15 residues long. DNA of the CDR3: TGTGCCAGCAGCCAGACACCGGGACAGGGTAACGAGCAGTACTTC. Residues: CASSQTPGQGNEQYF.

The chain is built from TRBV2 and TRBJ2-7, with TRBD1 as a possible D gene (6 bases). The CDR3 has 12 amino acids. The germline V gene has CDR1 SNHLY and CDR2 FYNNEI. The V gene lost 8 bases and the J gene lost 4 bases, with 12 bases spanning the gap. Here the CDR3 reads CASHRVGYEQYF. CDR3 in DNA: TGTGCCAGCCACAGGGTAGGGTACGAGCAGTACTTC.

The chain has TRBV20-1 and TRBJ2-2; TRBD2 aligns across 7 bases. Germline CDR1 and CDR2: DFQATT and SNEGSKA (reference sequence). The CDR3 is 14 amino acids. The V gene end was trimmed by 3 bases and the J gene end by 5 bases; junction bases not matched to a gene: 6. The CDR3 is CSASRSGGTGELFF. Here the CDR3 DNA reads TGCAGTGCTAGTCGGTCGGGGGGAACCGGGGAGCTGTTTTTT.

This clone was found a few times. This may stem from a read error, because a much larger clone lies one nucleotide away. Other DNA sequences in this specimen translate into the identical CDR3. The chain couples TRBV2 to TRBJ2-2; 8 nucleotides align to TRBD2. CDR3 length: 17 amino acids. Germline V gene sequence: CDR1 SNHLY, CDR2 FYNNEI. CDR3 DNA sequence: TGCGCCACCCCCCGGGCCGGGGGGGGCGGGGACACCGGGGAGCTGTTTTTT. It is translated as CATPRAGGGGDTGELFF.

The rearrangement joins TRBV11-3 to TRBJ1-1; D is undetermined. The CDR3 totals 14 residues. Trimming removed 5 bases from V and 5 bases from J, with 15 bases in between. Germline CDR1 is SGHNT and CDR2 is YENEEA. The CDR3 bases are TGTGCCAGCAGCCGGGTTTTCTTAGGTACTGAAGCTTTCTTT. Amino acids: CASSRVFLGTEAFF.

The chain combines TRBV27 with TRBJ2-1; D perhaps matches TRBD1 (6 bases). The CDR3 is 13 amino acids. Germline loops: CDR1 MNHEY, CDR2 SMNVEV (reference sequence). V gave up 8 bases and J gave up 7 bases, with 15 bases separating them. This chain's CDR3 is CASQTGTFNEQFF. The CDR3 DNA sequence: TGTGCCAGCCAGACCGGGACATTTAATGAGCAGTTCTTC.

V usage is TRBV28 and J usage is TRBJ2-1; the match to TRBD2 covers 7 bases. Germline CDR1 is MDHEN and CDR2 is SYDVKM. The CDR3 has 14 residues. V dropped 6 bases and J dropped 8; count of bases not matched to a gene: 10. CDR3 sequence: CASRGGAGFDEQFF. CDR3 DNA: TGTGCCAGCAGGGGAGGAGCGGGGTTCGATGAGCAGTTCTTC.

The V and J genes are TRBV29-1 and TRBJ2-7; the D is unclear. The germline CDR1 and CDR2 sequences are SQVTM and ANQGSEA. V lost 7 bases and J 0 bases, leaving 13 bases between the germline ends. The CDR3 totals 13 residues. This CDR3 is CSASHRASYEQYF. CDR3 DNA sequence: TGCAGCGCAAGTCACAGAGCCTCCTACGAGCAGTACTTC.

This chain joins TRBV18 and TRBJ2-6; a weak D match, TRBD1 (6 bases). Germline values: CDR1 KGHSH, CDR2 LQKENI. Between the trimmed V and J ends, which lost 3 bases and 0 bases, there was a span of 12 bases. The length of the CDR3 is 17 residues. This chain's CDR3 is CASSPTGRNSGANVLTF. For the CDR3, the DNA is TGTGCCAGCTCACCCACAGGGCGGAACTCTGGGGCCAACGTCCTGACTTTC. Full variable domain (remainder filled in from reference TRBV18 and TRBJ2-6): NAGVMQNPRHLVRRRGQEARLRCSPMKGHSHVYWYRQLPEEGLKFMVYLQKENIIDESGMPKERFSAEFPKEGPSILRIQQVVRGDSAAYFCASSPTGRNSGANVLTFGAGSRLTVL.

The chain carries TRBV9 and TRBJ2-2, with a possible D match to TRBD1 (6 bases). Germline V gene lookup returns CDR1 SGDLS and CDR2 YYNGEE. V was clipped by 0 bases and J by 0 bases, with 9 bases between them. This CDR3 is 16 amino acids long. CDR3 nucleotide sequence: TGTGCCAGCAGCGTAGTCTCAGGGGCGAACACCGGGGAGCTGTTTTTT. Residues: CASSVVSGANTGELFF.

The rearrangement links TRBV29-1 to TRBJ2-7; TRBD1 matches 9 bases. J lost 6 bases, V lost 7 bases, and 13 bases had no gene match. The CDR3 covers 14 residues. Germline values: CDR1 SQVTM, CDR2 ANQGSEA. The CDR3: CSAKMTGGGSEQYF. CDR3 DNA: TGCAGCGCCAAAATGACAGGGGGGGGGTCCGAGCAGTACTTC.

The chain joins TRBV9 to TRBJ1-1; TRBD1 agrees at 8 bases. Trimming at V came to 3 bases and at J to 7 bases, leaving 5 bases not matched to a gene. The CDR3 is 13 amino acids. The germline gives CDR1 SGDLS, CDR2 YYNGEE. CDR3 DNA: TGTGCCAGCAGCGCGGACAGGGACCATGAAGCTTTCTTT. The encoded protein is CASSADRDHEAFF.

This clone was detected once. This chain uses TRBV5-1 with TRBJ1-2; no definite D call. The CDR3 runs 14 residues. Per germline, CDR1 SGHRS and CDR2 YFSETQ. Between the trimmed V and J ends, which lost 3 bases and 4 bases, there was a span of 13 bases. The CDR3 coding sequence is TGCGCCAGCAGCTCATTGGAGGGTTCCTATGGCTACACCTTC. It codes for CASSSLEGSYGYTF.

CDR3 region: CASKNEGAAKNIQYF. CDR3 bases: TGTGCCAGCAAGAACGAGGGAGCCGCCAAAAACATTCAGTACTTC. V is TRBV2 and J is TRBJ2-4, with D possibly matching TRBD2 (5 bases). V lost 7 bases, J lost 1 base, and 14 bases lay in between. Germline V lookup: CDR1 SNHLY, CDR2 FYNNEI. The length of the CDR3 is 15 residues.

The V gene is TRBV5-5, the J gene TRBJ2-3; D may be TRBD1 (6 bases). Germline V gene data show CDR1 as SGHKS and CDR2 as YYEKEE (reference sequence). The CDR3 length is 14 residues. Trimming removed 3 bases at V and 2 bases at J, with 10 bases between. The CDR3 nucleotides read TGTGCCAGCAGCTCAGGGGATTTCACAGATACGCAGTATTTT. It codes for CASSSGDFTDTQYF. Drawing the rest from reference TRBV5-5 and TRBJ2-3, the complete variable domain is DAGVTQSPTHLIKTRGQQVTLRCSPISGHKSVSWYQQVLGQGPQFIFQYYEKEERGRGNFPDRFSARQFPNYSSELNVNALLLGDSALYLCASSSGDFTDTQYFGPGTRLTVL.

V usage is TRBV7-8 and J usage is TRBJ1-1; 8 nucleotides agree with TRBD1. Trimming at V came to 4 bases and at J to 7 bases, leaving 14 bases not matched to a gene. This CDR3 contains 16 residues. CDR1 and CDR2 (germline): SGHVS, FQNEAQ. The CDR3 here is CASSSTPGQVMVEAFF. DNA for the CDR3: TGTGCCAGCAGCTCCACTCCGGGACAGGTCATGGTTGAAGCTTTCTTT.

V usage is TRBV28 and J usage is TRBJ2-1; the D gene is possibly TRBD1 (5 bases). The V end lost 5 bases, the J end lost 6 bases, and 11 bases lay between the germline ends. CDR1 and CDR2 from the germline V gene are MDHEN and SYDVKM. The CDR3 length is 13 residues. CDR3 bases: TGTGCCAGCAGTCTGGACACACCCAATGAGCAGTTCTTC. This gives the protein CASSLDTPNEQFF.

V and J are TRBV5-8 and TRBJ2-2; possibly TRBD1 for D (6 bases). Germline-derived CDR1 and CDR2 are SGHTS and YDEGEE. The CDR3 extends over 15 amino acids. Trimming left V 4 bases short and J 7 bases short, with 17 bases between. CDR3 region: CASSAPGQRGGELFF. CDR3 DNA sequence: TGTGCCAGCAGCGCTCCGGGACAAAGGGGCGGGGAGCTGTTTTTT.

This chain links TRBV4-1 with TRBJ2-1; D is uncertain. This CDR3 contains 14 residues. From germline, CDR1 is MGHRA and CDR2 YSYEKL. Deletions cut 0 bases from V and 8 bases from J, with 11 bases between. The CDR3 protein is CASSQDLRVYEQFF. In DNA form, the CDR3 reads TGCGCCAGCAGCCAAGATTTACGGGTCTATGAGCAGTTCTTC.

In its sample, this clone was seen once. The genes are TRBV10-3 and TRBJ1-6, with 10 bases identical to TRBD1. Trimming took 4 bases from V and 9 from J; bases not matched to a gene: 3. This CDR3 has 14 amino acids. CDR1 is ENHRY and CDR2 is SYGVKD in the germline V gene. The CDR3 DNA reads TGTGCCATCAGTGCTGGGGACAGGGGTTCACCCCTCCACTTT. This encodes CAISAGDRGSPLHF.

The chain has TRBV3-1 (or the pseudogene TRBV3-2) and TRBJ2-6; D possibly corresponds to TRBD1 (5 bases). The CDR3 is 15 amino acids. The germline V gene encodes CDR1 LGHDT and CDR2 YNNKEL (reference sequence). V was shortened by 4 bases and J by 1 base, with 8 bases between the two germline ends. The CDR3 DNA follows: TGTGCCAGCAGCCGCACAGGATCTGGGGCCAACGTCCTGACTTTC. Translated: CASSRTGSGANVLTF.

V and J are TRBV4-3 and TRBJ1-4; 10 bases fit TRBD1. Germline V CDR1 and CDR2: LGHNA, YSLEER. The CDR3 is made up of 15 amino acids. The J segment lost 8 bases and the V segment lost 2 bases, leaving 5 bases of the junction unmatched. This chain's CDR3 is CASSQTGTGAEKLFF. The CDR3 bases are TGCGCCAGCAGCCAAACCGGGACAGGGGCAGAAAAACTGTTTTTT.

V is TRBV7-2 and J is TRBJ2-1; 7 positions match TRBD1. This CDR3 is built from 15 residues. V was pared by 1 base and J by 0 bases, with 0 bases of the junction left unmatched. Per the germline V gene, CDR1 is SGHTA and CDR2 is FQGNSA. This CDR3 is CASSLGQGSYNEQFF. CDR3 bases: TGTGCCAGCAGCTTAGGACAGGGCTCCTACAATGAGCAGTTCTTC.